These 6 T cell receptor beta chains originate from one sample sequenced in a study of vaccination and CD4 T cells after COVID-19. These receptors have no identified antigens. Treatment reported: roughly ten-day PBMC culture with coronavirus spike peptide pools or control peptides (ViraFEST assay). With the Oncomine TCR Beta short-read assay, DNA from cultured CD4+ T cells was sequenced. TCRdb independently ran MiXCR on the PCR reads; one entry per CDR3 protein. This sample carries around 15,000 distinct CDR3 sequences, under 50% of them seen once, and the ten largest clones take 10% to 15%. Sequencing used CD4+ T cells from blood, cultured in vitro. The receptors shown here come from a human donor who had recovered from COVID-19.

The CDR3 region is CATSKDAYYGYTF. The CDR3 nucleotides read TGTGCCACCAGTAAGGACGCTTACTATGGCTACACCTTC. This chain connects TRBV24-1 to TRBJ1-2; no reliable D call. Trimming left V 6 bases short and J 3 bases short, with 10 bases between. The CDR3 has 13 amino acids. Germline V gene lookup returns CDR1 KGHDR and CDR2 SFDVKD.

This clonotype was observed a few times. This rearrangement joins TRBV6-2 or TRBV6-3 to TRBJ2-2; the D gene could be TRBD1 or TRBD2 (5 bases each). Trimming pared 8 bases from V and 7 bases from J, leaving 8 bases between. The CDR3 spans 11 residues. Germline CDR1 MNHEY, CDR2 SVGEGT. The CDR3 loop reads CASRDRGELFF. DNA for the CDR3: TGTGCCAGCCGGGACCGCGGGGAGCTGTTTTTT.

The chain couples TRBV6-2 or TRBV6-3 to TRBJ2-3; tentative D call: TRBD2 (6 bases). The V and J ends lost 5 bases and 0 bases respectively, with 15 bases between them. Germline loops: CDR1 MNHEY, CDR2 SVGEGT. There are 16 residues in the CDR3. The CDR3: CASSTRGGHSTDTQYF. The CDR3 nucleotides read TGTGCCAGCAGTACACGGGGAGGTCATAGCACAGATACGCAGTATTTT.

V gene TRBV14 combines with J gene TRBJ1-1; TRBD1 aligns across 7 bases. Germline CDR1 reads SGHDN; CDR2 reads FVKESK. The CDR3 loop spans 15 amino acids. V shed 1 base and J 3 bases; nucleotides not matched to a gene: 5. In DNA form, the CDR3 reads TGTGCCAGCAGCCAAGTAGGGGGCAGAGACACTGAAGCTTTCTTT. Its protein is CASSQVGGRDTEAFF.

There are a few counts of this clonotype. V usage is TRBV20-1 and J usage is TRBJ1-4; D is ambiguous. Germline CDR1 DFQATT, CDR2 SNEGSKA (reference sequence). The CDR3 contains 13 residues. V lost 5 bases and J 3 bases, leaving 10 bases between the germline ends. The CDR3 spells CSAGSRSNEKLFF. CDR3 bases: TGCAGTGCTGGCAGTAGGTCTAATGAAAAACTGTTTTTT.

The chain carries TRBV5-1 and TRBJ2-7; unclear D gene. The V gene lost 1 base and the J gene lost 0 bases, with 8 bases spanning the gap. Germline lookup yields CDR1 SGHRS and CDR2 YFSETQ. This CDR3 is 14 amino acids long. The DNA for the CDR3 is TGCGCCAGCAGCTTGAGTCAGACCTCCTACGAGCAGTACTTC. Translated, it gives CASSLSQTSYEQYF.